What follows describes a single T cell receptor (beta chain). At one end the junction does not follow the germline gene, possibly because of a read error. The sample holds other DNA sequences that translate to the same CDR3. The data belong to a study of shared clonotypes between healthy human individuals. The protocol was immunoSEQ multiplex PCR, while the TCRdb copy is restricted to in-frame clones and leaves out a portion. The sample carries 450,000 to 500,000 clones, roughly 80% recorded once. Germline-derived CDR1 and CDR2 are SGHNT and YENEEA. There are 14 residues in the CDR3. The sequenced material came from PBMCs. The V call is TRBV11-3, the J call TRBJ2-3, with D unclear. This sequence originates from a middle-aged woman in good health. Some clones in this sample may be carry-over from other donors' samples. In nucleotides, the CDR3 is TGTGCCAGCAGTTTAGGGCGGAGCACAGATACGCAGTATTTT. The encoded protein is CASSLGRSTDTQYF.